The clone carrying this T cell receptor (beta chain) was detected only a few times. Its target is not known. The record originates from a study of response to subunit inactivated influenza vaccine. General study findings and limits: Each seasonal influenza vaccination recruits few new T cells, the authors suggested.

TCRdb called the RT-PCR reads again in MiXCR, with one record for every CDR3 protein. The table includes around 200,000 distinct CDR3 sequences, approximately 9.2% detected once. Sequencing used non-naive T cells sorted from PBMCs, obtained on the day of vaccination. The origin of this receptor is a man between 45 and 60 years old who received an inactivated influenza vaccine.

DNA for the CDR3: TGTGCCAGCAGCGGCTCGACCGGGAGTGAGACCCAGTACTTC. Its protein product is CASSGSTGSETQYF. The genes are TRBV9 and TRBJ2-5, with TRBD2 as a possible D gene (6 bases). Looked up from germline, CDR1 is SGDLS and CDR2 is YYNGEE. CDR3 length: 14 amino acids. Trimming left V 3 bases short and J 5 bases short, with 14 bases between.